Listed here are 13 T cell receptor beta chains from one sample, sequenced in a study of CD8+ T cells in alopecia areata. In each case, RNA was isolated and then reverse transcribed into cDNA as the sequencing template. Repertoires were generated with immunoSEQ multiplex PCR, while TCRdb's copy carries only in-frame clones and drops some. This sample has roughly 250,000 clones, with under 80% found just once. Source: CD4+ T cells sorted from blood, taken at week 0. The receptor set was obtained from a human donor with alopecia areata.

The rearrangement links TRBV30 to TRBJ1-2; D is perhaps TRBD1 (5 bases). Germline V gene data show CDR1 as GTSNPN and CDR2 as SVGIG (reference sequence). The V end lost 3 bases, the J end lost 3 bases, and 11 bases lay between the germline ends. The CDR3 spans 13 residues. The CDR3 sequence is CAWRPGTYYGYTF. The CDR3 DNA follows: TGTGCCTGGAGGCCAGGGACCTACTATGGCTACACCTTC.

This clone was seen a few times. DNA for the CDR3: TGTGCCAGCGGCGCGGGGGGGAACACCGGGGAGCTGTTTTTT. Translated: CASGAGGNTGELFF. The chain recombines TRBV7-2 with TRBJ2-2; TRBD2 matches 8 bases. V lost 8 bases and J lost 1; bases outside the gene matches: 3. Germline V gene data show CDR1 as SGHTA and CDR2 as FQGNSA. CDR3 size: 14 residues.

V and J are TRBV5-1 and TRBJ2-3; tentatively, D is TRBD1 or TRBD2 (5 bases each). The CDR3 runs to 14 residues. Germline V gene lookup returns CDR1 SGHRS and CDR2 YFSETQ. Between the trimmed V and J ends, which lost 0 bases and 3 bases, there was a span of 8 bases. Here the CDR3 reads CASSLGGATDTQYF. CDR3 nucleotides: TGCGCCAGCAGCTTGGGAGGGGCTACAGATACGCAGTATTTT.

This clone was observed a few times. This rearrangement joins TRBV27 to TRBJ2-2, with TRBD1 identical over 8 bases. CDR3 length equals 15 residues. Germline CDR1 and CDR2: MNHEY and SMNVEV (reference sequence). V shed 5 bases and J 6 bases; nucleotides not matched to a gene: 8. The CDR3 here is CASSQKQGVAGELFF. Written as DNA, the CDR3 is TGTGCCAGCAGTCAAAAACAGGGGGTGGCCGGGGAGCTGTTTTTT.

This chain links TRBV9 with TRBJ2-3, with 10 bases matching TRBD1. After removal of 3 bases from V and 5 bases from J, the junction contained 6 bases not matched to a gene. CDR3 size: 15 residues. Germline CDR1 and CDR2: SGDLS and YYNGEE. The CDR3 nucleotides read TGTGCCAGCAGCGGGAGGACAGGGGGAGGAGATACGCAGTATTTT. The encoded protein is CASSGRTGGGDTQYF. Based on the CDR3 plus reference TRBV9 and TRBJ2-3, the full variable domain is DSGVTQTPKHLITATGQRVTLRCSPRSGDLSVYWYQQSLDQGLQFLIQYYNGEERAKGNILERFSAQQFPDLHSELNLSSLELGDSALYFCASSGRTGGGDTQYFGPGTRLTVL.

The chain has TRBV29-1 and TRBJ2-7; 8 bases fit TRBD1. V lost 4 bases, J lost 2 bases, and 7 bases stayed unmatched. The CDR3 totals 14 residues. Germline V gene sequence: CDR1 SQVTM, CDR2 ANQGSEA. The CDR3 sequence: CSVGSRTGPYEQYF. CDR3 in DNA: TGCAGCGTTGGGTCGCGGACAGGGCCCTACGAGCAGTACTTC.

There are a few counts of this clone. The V gene is TRBV29-1, the J gene TRBJ2-1; TRBD1 agrees at 9 bases. In germline, CDR1 is SQVTM, CDR2 ANQGSEA. The CDR3 is 13 residues long. V dropped 5 bases and J dropped 7; count of bases not matched to a gene: 6. The CDR3 is CSVYRDRENEQFF. The CDR3 DNA reads as TGCAGCGTTTACCGGGACAGGGAAAATGAGCAGTTCTTC.

The V gene is TRBV29-1, the J gene TRBJ2-3; unclear D gene. The CDR3 extends over 11 amino acids. V gave up 7 bases and J gave up 2 bases, with 7 bases separating them. The germline gives CDR1 SQVTM, CDR2 ANQGSEA. The CDR3 nucleotides read TGCAGCGCCCCCTCCACAGATACGCAGTATTTT. Its translation is CSAPSTDTQYF.

This clone was counted only a few times. This rearrangement joins TRBV5-1 to TRBJ2-6; D unclear. Trimming removed 5 bases from V and 4 bases from J, with 10 bases in between. The germline gives CDR1 SGHRS, CDR2 YFSETQ. This CDR3 has 14 residues. DNA for the CDR3: TGCGCCAGCAGAGACCGCTTAGGGGCCAACGTCCTGACTTTC. It is translated as CASRDRLGANVLTF.

Note on this clone: An end of the junction does not agree with germline; a read error may underlie this. The chain combines TRBV7-9 with TRBJ2-7, with D hard to call. The CDR3 runs to 13 residues. CDR1 and CDR2 from the germline V gene are SEHNR and FQNEAQ (reference sequence). In DNA form, the CDR3 reads TGTGCCAGCAGCGCCAATCTCCCGGGCCGAGATGGTTTC. This encodes CASSANLPGRDGF.

The V call is TRBV4-3, the J call TRBJ2-4; D gene ambiguous. Trimming shortened V by 4 bases and J by 0 bases, and 10 bases separated the two germline ends. The CDR3 spans 15 residues. The germline gives CDR1 LGHNA, CDR2 YSLEER. The CDR3 here is CASSPTWIAKNIQYF. The DNA for the CDR3 is TGCGCCAGCAGCCCGACATGGATAGCCAAAAACATTCAGTACTTC.

The chain combines TRBV19 with TRBJ1-5, with D unclear. This CDR3 contains 14 residues. The germline gives CDR1 LNHDA, CDR2 SQIVND (reference sequence). V was clipped by 1 base and J by 4 bases, with 8 bases between them. CDR3 bases: TGTGCCAGTAGTATAGTGGCGGTGAATCAGCCCCAGCATTTT. Translating it yields CASSIVAVNQPQHF.

The rearrangement uses TRBV27 and TRBJ1-2; D gene uncertain. Trimming took off 9 bases at V and 4 bases at J, with 12 bases between the two ends. The germline gives CDR1 MNHEY, CDR2 SMNVEV (reference sequence). The CDR3 spans 12 residues. CDR3 loop: CARQLMRYGYTF. As DNA, the CDR3 is TGTGCCAGACAGTTGATGCGCTATGGCTACACCTTC.